The 13 T cell receptor beta chains listed next were all sequenced from one sample in a study of CD8 T cells in Susac syndrome. Random hexamers were used to reverse transcribe the RNA input (about 0.5 to 1 ug). MiXCR, applied by TCRdb to the immunoSEQ multiplex PCR reads, yields one record per CDR3 protein. The data contain around 130,000 distinct CDR3 sequences, about 95% of them singletons. Input material: CD4+ T cells from PBMCs. These receptors were taken from a human donor in good health.

V and J are TRBV2 and TRBJ2-1; the D gene could be TRBD1 or TRBD2 (5 bases each). CDR3 size: 10 residues. Germline CDR1 reads SNHLY; CDR2 reads FYNNEI. V was trimmed by 8 bases and J by 8 bases, leaving 7 bases between them. As DNA, the CDR3 is TGTGCCAGCCGAGGGGATGAGCAGTTCTTC. Translated, it gives CASRGDEQFF.

This chain links TRBV2 with TRBJ1-5; D remains ambiguous. CDR3 length: 12 residues. V was shortened by 10 bases and J by 2 bases, with 9 bases between the two germline ends. CDR1 is SNHLY, CDR2 FYNNEI, per germline. DNA for the CDR3: TGTGCCATCGCAAAGCGCAATCAGCCCCAGCATTTT. As protein: CAIAKRNQPQHF.

The gene calls are TRBV24-1 and TRBJ2-5, with 7 positions matching TRBD1. J lost 3 bases, V lost 0 bases, and 12 bases had no gene match. This CDR3 comprises 18 residues. Per germline, CDR1 KGHDR and CDR2 SFDVKD. In DNA, the CDR3 is TGTGCCACCAGTGATTTGAAATCTCCCGGGACAGCAAAAGAGACCCAGTACTTC. The encoded protein is CATSDLKSPGTAKETQYF.

This chain uses TRBV27 with TRBJ1-4; D gene unclear. V was trimmed by 2 bases and J by 5 bases, leaving 6 bases between them. The CDR3 totals 13 residues. Looked up from germline, CDR1 is MNHEY and CDR2 is SMNVEV (reference sequence). The CDR3 here is CASSLGRNEKLFF. The DNA for the CDR3 is TGTGCCAGCAGTTTAGGACGAAATGAAAAACTGTTTTTT.

This chain joins TRBV6-1 and TRBJ2-7; D gene unclear. The CDR3 loop spans 11 amino acids. The V end lost 7 bases, the J end lost 3 bases, and 7 bases lay between the germline ends. The germline V gene encodes CDR1 MNHNS and CDR2 SASEGT. The DNA for the CDR3 is TGTGCCAGCATGCGGTTCTACGAGCAGTACTTC. It is translated as CASMRFYEQYF.

The chain's CDR3 is CASSTDRSEAFF. In DNA form, the CDR3 reads TGTGCCAGCAGCACAGACCGCAGTGAAGCTTTCTTT. V usage is TRBV5-6 and J usage is TRBJ1-1; D gene ambiguous. V lost 4 bases and J 7 bases, leaving 11 bases between the germline ends. CDR1 SGHDT and CDR2 YYEEEE come from the germline V gene. The CDR3 has 12 residues.

V is TRBV28 and J is TRBJ2-3; D may correspond to TRBD1 or TRBD2 (5 bases each). Germline V CDR1 and CDR2: MDHEN, SYDVKM. This CDR3 has 13 residues. V lost 7 bases to trimming and J lost 7 bases, with 15 bases between them. The CDR3 DNA is TGTGCCAGCATCCAGCAGGGAGATAATACGCAGTATTTT. This sequence encodes CASIQQGDNTQYF.

The gene calls are TRBV29-1 and TRBJ2-3; D is perhaps TRBD2 (6 bases). Trimming cost V 7 bases and J 5 bases, with 13 bases left between them. The CDR3 sequence is 12 residues long. Germline lookup yields CDR1 SQVTM and CDR2 ANQGSEA. Written as DNA, the CDR3 is TGCAGCGCAGCGGGTGGAAGAGATACGCAGTATTTT. Its translation is CSAAGGRDTQYF.

This chain connects TRBV29-1 to TRBJ2-2; D tentatively fits TRBD1 or TRBD2 (5 bases each). Trimming pared 4 bases from V and 13 bases from J, leaving 13 bases between. The CDR3 sequence is 11 residues long. CDR1 and CDR2 from the germline V gene are SQVTM and ANQGSEA. The CDR3 protein is CSVGGSRGLFF. CDR3 coding DNA: TGCAGCGTTGGAGGGTCGAGGGGGCTGTTTTTT.

This clonotype was seen just once. The chain uses TRBV19 and TRBJ2-7, with TRBD2 matching over 8 bases. The germline V gene has CDR1 LNHDA and CDR2 SQIVND (reference sequence). Trimming removed 3 bases from V and 3 bases from J; junction bases left unmatched: 7. The CDR3 extends over 15 amino acids. The CDR3 bases are TGTGCCAGTAGTATCGCCCTAGCGGGTGTCTACGAGCAGTACTTC. Amino acid sequence: CASSIALAGVYEQYF.

The chain uses TRBV6-5 and TRBJ2-5; TRBD1 agrees at 7 bases. With V trimmed by 7 bases and J by 2 bases, 10 bases remained unmatched. Germline assignment: CDR1 MNHEY and CDR2 SVGAGI. CDR3 size: 15 residues. The CDR3 DNA is TGTGCCAGCAAACATGACAGGGATATACAAGAGACCCAGTACTTC. Its protein product is CASKHDRDIQETQYF.

V is TRBV29-1 and J is TRBJ2-7; D not resolved. V gave up 6 bases and J gave up 7 bases, with 16 bases separating them. CDR3 size: 12 residues. From germline, CDR1 is SQVTM and CDR2 ANQGSEA. CDR3 residues: CSVQEPWGEQYF. The CDR3 nucleotides are TGCAGCGTCCAAGAGCCCTGGGGTGAGCAGTACTTC.

The chain joins TRBV7-6 to TRBJ1-1; D ambiguous. The CDR3 spans 14 residues. Between the trimmed V and J ends, which lost 4 bases and 4 bases, there was a span of 13 bases. CDR1 and CDR2 (germline): SGHVS, FNYEAQ. The CDR3 region is CASSSGRLSTEAFF. The CDR3 bases are TGTGCCAGCAGCTCAGGCCGGCTGAGCACTGAAGCTTTCTTT. Looking up the rest from reference TRBV7-6 and TRBJ1-1 gives the full variable domain: GAGVSQSPRYKVTKRGQDVALRCDPISGHVSLYWYRQALGQGPEFLTYFNYEAQQDKSGLPNDRFSAERPEGSISTLTIQRTEQRDSAMYRCASSSGRLSTEAFFGQGTRLTVV.